A single sample is the source of the 19 T cell receptor beta chains below, sequenced in a study of shared clonotypes between healthy human individuals. Sequenced by immunoSEQ multiplex PCR; TCRdb stores in-frame clones only, minus some. The table lists under 600,000 clones, around three quarters of them singletons. Material for sequencing was PBMCs. Source of these receptors: a woman aged 40 to 50 in good health. Some clones in this sample may be carry-over from other donors' samples.

The chain is built from TRBV28 and TRBJ1-2; unclear D gene. This CDR3 is built from 13 residues. V lost 4 bases and J lost 1, with 7 bases in between. Germline CDR1 is MDHEN and CDR2 is SYDVKM. This chain's CDR3 is CASSSSDNYGYTF. CDR3 DNA: TGTGCCAGCAGTTCCAGTGATAACTATGGCTACACCTTC.

V and J are TRBV7-9 and TRBJ2-3; 11 bases match TRBD2. CDR1 is SEHNR, CDR2 FQNEAQ, per germline (reference sequence). The length of the CDR3 is 17 residues. With 4 bases clipped from V and 7 bases from J, the junction kept 13 bases outside the gene matches. The CDR3 DNA reads TGTGCCAGCAGCTCCGTCCGGGCTAGCGGGAGGACGAATACGCAGTATTTT. This encodes CASSSVRASGRTNTQYF.

This clone showed up just once. V gene TRBV2 combines with J gene TRBJ1-1; tentatively, D is TRBD1 (5 bases). The CDR3 has 15 residues. Per germline, CDR1 SNHLY and CDR2 FYNNEI. Here the CDR3 DNA reads TGTGCAGCCGCTAGAGGGGACTCATGGGACACTGAAGCTTTCTTT. Its translation is CAAARGDSWDTEAFF.

The rearrangement links TRBV29-1 to TRBJ2-7; D is unresolved. V was clipped by 4 bases and J by 6 bases, with 13 bases between them. Germline V lookup: CDR1 SQVTM, CDR2 ANQGSEA. CDR3 length: 12 amino acids. The CDR3 loop is CSVVVPSFEQYF. The CDR3 DNA follows: TGCAGCGTTGTAGTACCGTCGTTCGAGCAGTACTTC.

The J gene is TRBJ1-4, the V gene TRBV9; 8 bases line up with TRBD1. The CDR3 has 15 residues. V was clipped by 3 bases and J by 6 bases; unmatched bases: 7. Germline V CDR1 and CDR2: SGDLS, YYNGEE. The CDR3 spells CASSEVSTGDEKLFF. DNA for the CDR3: TGTGCCAGCAGCGAGGTATCGACAGGGGATGAAAAACTGTTTTTT.

The rearrangement uses TRBV25-1 and TRBJ1-1; D is unresolved. V was cut by 4 bases and J by 2 bases, with 14 bases left in between. Germline V gene lookup returns CDR1 MGHDK and CDR2 SYGVNS. This CDR3 has 15 residues. In DNA form, the CDR3 reads TGTGCCAGCAGTGCGGACCGAGAAATCAACACTGAAGCTTTCTTT. As protein: CASSADREINTEAFF.

The table lists this clone with a count of one. The same CDR3 arises from other DNA sequences in this sample as well. V gene TRBV7-2 combines with J gene TRBJ2-1; TRBD1 matches 9 bases. V was clipped by 6 bases and J by 2 bases; unmatched bases: 5. This CDR3 is built from 15 residues. Germline CDR1 and CDR2: SGHTA and FQGNSA. This CDR3 is CASSLDRGPYNEQFF. The CDR3, as DNA: TGTGCCAGCAGTCTGGACAGGGGCCCCTACAATGAGCAGTTCTTC.

The genes are TRBV18 and TRBJ2-3; 8 nucleotides line up with TRBD1. The V gene end was trimmed by 5 bases and the J gene end by 3 bases; junction bases not matched to a gene: 13. Germline assignment: CDR1 KGHSH and CDR2 LQKENI. The CDR3 has 17 residues. Here the CDR3 DNA reads TGTGCCAGCTCAGCGATCCAGGGGGCTTCTGATACAGATACGCAGTATTTT. Its protein product is CASSAIQGASDTDTQYF.

The CDR3 reads CSARKSEQFF. For the CDR3, the DNA is TGCAGTGCTAGAAAGAGTGAGCAGTTCTTC. The V call is TRBV20-1, the J call TRBJ2-1, with no clear D. Trimming removed 2 bases from V and 9 bases from J, with 5 bases in between. Germline assignment: CDR1 DFQATT and CDR2 SNEGSKA (reference sequence). This CDR3 is built from 10 residues.

This clone came up once. The CDR3 protein is CSVGGPESSYNEQFF. DNA for the CDR3: TGCAGCGTTGGAGGGCCCGAAAGCTCCTACAATGAGCAGTTCTTC. J is TRBJ2-1 and V is TRBV29-1; possibly TRBD2 for D (5 bases). The V gene lost 4 bases and the J gene lost 0 bases, with 13 bases spanning the gap. The CDR3 length is 15 residues. The germline V gene has CDR1 SQVTM and CDR2 ANQGSEA.

The V and J genes are TRBV5-1 and TRBJ2-1, with TRBD2 identical over 9 bases. Germline loops: CDR1 SGHRS, CDR2 YFSETQ. The CDR3 totals 14 residues. Unmatched junction bases numbered 3, after V lost 4 bases and J lost 4 bases. CDR3 coding DNA: TGCGCCAGCAGCGTAGCGGGAGCTTACAATGAGCAGTTCTTC. Amino acids: CASSVAGAYNEQFF. The variable domain in full, completed from reference TRBV5-1 and TRBJ2-1, reads KAGVTQTPRYLIKTRGQQVTLSCSPISGHRSVSWYQQTPGQGLQFLFEYFSETQRNKGNFPGRFSGRQFSNSRSEMNVSTLELGDSALYLCASSVAGAYNEQFFGPGTRLTVL.

This clone was counted between two and nine times. The V and J genes are TRBV29-1 and TRBJ2-2; 12 bases align to TRBD2. Trimming at V came to 4 bases and at J to 7 bases, leaving 10 bases not matched to a gene. The V gene's germline CDR1 is SQVTM and CDR2 ANQGSEA. The CDR3 extends over 16 amino acids. CDR3 nucleotide sequence: TGCAGCGTTGTCCCTAGCGGGAGGGCCGCGGTCGGGGAGCTGTTTTTT. Its translation is CSVVPSGRAAVGELFF.

V gene TRBV21-1 combines with J gene TRBJ2-2; the DNA was not used to check the table's D call, TRBD2. TRBV21-1 constitutes a pseudogene. The CDR3 is 18 residues long. The CDR3 here is CASSKDGTSEGDTGELFF. CDR3 nucleotide sequence: TGTGCCAGCAGCAAAGATGGGACTAGCGAGGGGGACACCGGGGAGCTGTTTTTT.

On this clone: The junction differs from germline at one of its ends, possibly a read error. The chain links TRBV7-3 to TRBJ2-3; D is unclear. The CDR3 consists of 14 residues. The germline CDR1 and CDR2 sequences are SGHTA and FQGTGA. The CDR3 sequence: CASSSLSSGDTQYF. The CDR3 DNA reads as TGTGCCAGTAGCTCACTCTCTAGTGGAGATACGCAGTATTTT.

This clone was counted ten times or more. The V gene is TRBV18, the J gene TRBJ1-5; no clear D. CDR3 size: 15 residues. The germline gives CDR1 KGHSH, CDR2 LQKENI. The V end lost 3 bases, the J end lost 1 base, and 10 bases lay between the germline ends. CDR3 in amino acids: CASSPPLGSNQPQHF. The CDR3 DNA reads as TGTGCCAGCTCACCCCCGTTGGGGAGCAATCAGCCCCAGCATTTT.

The rearrangement links TRBV4-1 to TRBJ1-1; 7 nucleotides line up with TRBD1. V lost 2 bases to trimming and J lost 0 bases; unmatched junction nucleotides: 0. There are 14 residues in the CDR3. Per the germline V gene, CDR1 is MGHRA and CDR2 is YSYEKL. The CDR3 bases are TGCGCCAGCAGCCAAACAGGGGTGAACACTGAAGCTTTCTTT. Translation: CASSQTGVNTEAFF.

The genes are TRBV9 and TRBJ2-1; no reliable D call. The germline CDR1 and CDR2 sequences are SGDLS and YYNGEE. The CDR3 covers 13 residues. Trimming took 0 bases from V and 7 from J, leaving 8 bases between them. For the CDR3, the DNA is TGTGCCAGCAGCGTAGATGTTGCGAATGAGCAGTTCTTC. Its protein product is CASSVDVANEQFF.

This clone occurred many times. One end of the junction does not line up with germline, which may come from a read error. This sample includes further DNA sequences coding for the same CDR3. The J gene is TRBJ2-7, the V gene TRBV29-1, with D possibly being TRBD2 (6 bases). This CDR3 is built from 12 residues. CDR1 and CDR2 from the germline V gene are SQVTM and ANQGSEA. As DNA, the CDR3 is TGCAGCGCGGGGGACGGGGGATACGAACAGTACTTC. It is translated as CSAGDGGYEQYF.

The rearrangement links TRBV18 to TRBJ1-1; TRBD1 aligns across 8 bases. Germline V gives CDR1 KGHSH, CDR2 LQKENI. The CDR3 has 20 residues. Trimming cost V 5 bases and J 4 bases; bases outside gene matches: 24. The CDR3 spells CASSSSLFGQGQRRGTEAFF. The CDR3 DNA reads TGTGCCAGCTCATCAAGTCTATTTGGACAGGGCCAAAGGAGGGGCACTGAAGCTTTCTTT.